These 10 T cell receptor beta chains were sequenced from one sample in a study of cytomegalovirus exposure and HLA in healthy donors. 60 Vbeta and 13 Jbeta primers were used in PCR. Sequenced by immunoSEQ multiplex PCR; TCRdb stores in-frame clones only, minus some. The sample has some 89,000 clones; about four fifths are singletons. The sequenced material came from PBMCs. All receptors derive from a woman aged 40 to 49 in good health and CMV-seropositive.

This chain connects TRBV6-6 to TRBJ1-5; a possible D gene is TRBD1 (6 bases). The CDR3 extends over 13 amino acids. The germline V gene has CDR1 MNHNY and CDR2 SVGAGI (reference sequence). Trimming took off 4 bases at V and 5 bases at J, with 9 bases between the two ends. This CDR3 is CASSSSGDQPQHF. Here the CDR3 DNA reads TGTGCCAGCAGTTCATCAGGGGATCAGCCCCAGCATTTT.

The chain has TRBV4-2 and TRBJ2-7; D may be TRBD1 (7 bases). Germline CDR1 is LGHNA and CDR2 is YNFKEQ. V lost 1 base, J lost 3 bases, and 13 bases lay in between. This CDR3 is 15 amino acids long. The CDR3 loop is CASSQGSGGLYEQYF. Written as DNA, the CDR3 is TGTGCCAGCAGCCAAGGATCAGGGGGGCTCTACGAGCAGTACTTC.

The rearrangement joins TRBV6-1 to TRBJ2-5; perhaps TRBD2 as D (6 bases). V shed 7 bases and J shed 0 bases, with 12 bases lying between them. The CDR3 extends over 14 amino acids. In germline, CDR1 is MNHNS, CDR2 SASEGT. Here the CDR3 reads CASTQGLNQETQYF. The CDR3 DNA reads as TGTGCCAGCACCCAAGGACTAAACCAAGAGACCCAGTACTTC.

This chain joins TRBV11-3 and TRBJ2-2; D perhaps matches TRBD2 (6 bases). The CDR3 length is 16 residues. V was pared by 1 base and J by 6 bases, with 15 bases between. The germline V gene has CDR1 SGHNT and CDR2 YENEEA. The CDR3 DNA reads TGTGCCAGCAGCTTAGGTGTAGTCCGGGAGTCCGGGGAGCTGTTTTTT. Its protein is CASSLGVVRESGELFF.

The chain carries TRBV6-1 and TRBJ2-1; D perhaps matches TRBD2 (6 bases). Trimming pared 6 bases from V and 4 bases from J, leaving 16 bases between. The CDR3 is 15 residues long. The germline gives CDR1 MNHNS, CDR2 SASEGT. This CDR3 reads CASRDGGKSYNEQFF. For the CDR3, the DNA is TGTGCCAGCAGGGACGGCGGGAAATCATACAATGAGCAGTTCTTC.

The V and J genes are TRBV30 and TRBJ2-3; D perhaps matches TRBD2 (5 bases). V gave up 4 bases and J gave up 6 bases, with 11 bases separating them. Per the germline V gene, CDR1 is GTSNPN and CDR2 is SVGIG (reference sequence). The CDR3 contains 12 residues. The CDR3 loop is CAWTQRGDTQYF. As DNA, the CDR3 is TGTGCCTGGACCCAGAGAGGGGATACGCAGTATTTT.

V is TRBV6-5 and J is TRBJ1-2; perhaps TRBD1 as D (5 bases). V was clipped by 5 bases and J by 6 bases, with 19 bases between them. Germline CDR1 and CDR2: MNHEY and SVGAGI. The CDR3 spans 15 residues. The CDR3 loop is CASSPRGGQGDGYTF. CDR3 DNA sequence: TGTGCCAGCAGTCCTCGAGGAGGGCAGGGTGATGGCTACACCTTC.

V and J are TRBV11-3 and TRBJ2-3, with D hard to call. The CDR3 consists of 13 residues. Germline assignment: CDR1 SGHNT and CDR2 YENEEA. Trimming pared 5 bases from V and 1 base from J, leaving 7 bases between. The CDR3 is CASSLRGTDTQYF. CDR3 coding DNA: TGTGCCAGCAGCCTCCGGGGCACAGATACGCAGTATTTT.

This clone was seen once. The chain carries TRBV25-1 and TRBJ1-2; TRBD1 aligns across 10 bases. Germline trimming cut 3 bases from V and 8 bases from J; bases unmatched to any gene: 6. Germline-derived CDR1 and CDR2 are MGHDK and SYGVNS. This CDR3 spans 14 amino acids. The CDR3 reads CASSDPGTGDGYTF. The CDR3 DNA follows: TGTGCCAGCAGTGATCCCGGGACAGGGGACGGCTACACCTTC.

The V and J genes are TRBV7-2 and TRBJ1-5; 7 bases map to TRBD1. The CDR3 runs to 16 residues. Germline assignment: CDR1 SGHTA and CDR2 FQGNSA. J lost 0 bases, V lost 5 bases, and 7 bases had no gene match. The CDR3: CASSTRQGSSNQPQHF. DNA of the CDR3: TGTGCCAGCAGCACTCGACAGGGTAGTAGCAATCAGCCCCAGCATTTT.